Detailed here is one T cell receptor beta chain. Antigen specificity is unknown. This specimen comes from a study of Ad26.COV2.S vaccination and SARS-CoV-2 variants. Study at large: Intramuscular Ad26.COV2.S at 5x10^10 or 1x10^11 viral particles.

The V and J ends lost 6 bases and 3 bases respectively, with 9 bases between them. The CDR3 extends over 13 amino acids. The V gene's germline CDR1 is SGHVS and CDR2 FQNEAQ. Using immunoSEQ multiplex PCR, the repertoire was profiled, and TCRdb retains in-frame clones only, with some absent. Of 350,000 to 500,000 clones detected, less than 95% appear once; the ten largest clones hold approximately 4.3%. Regarding treatment: about 20 received Ad26.COV2.S at low or high dose, single or two shots; about 5 received placebo; per-sample allocation not given. Day 63 after the first injection of vaccine or placebo was the sampling time. Cohort 1b enrolled adults aged 18-55 years in Boston. Study conclusions and caveats: Individuals receiving vaccine had higher spike-specific TCR breadth than placebo recipients did.

V is TRBV7-8 and J is TRBJ1-3; D perhaps matches TRBD1 (6 bases). Sequencing was performed on peripheral blood, taken in a trial of Ad26.COV2.S vaccine versus placebo. The receptor was isolated from a person aged 18-65 years who received the Ad26.COV2.S COVID-19 vaccine or a placebo. CDR3 nucleotide sequence: TGTGCCAGCAGGACAGGATTTGGAAACACCATATATTTT. Its protein is CASRTGFGNTIYF. The full variable domain, completed using reference TRBV7-8 and TRBJ1-3, is GAGVSQSPRYKVAKRGQDVALRCDPISGHVSLFWYQQALGQGPEFLTYFQNEAQLDKSGLPSDRFFAERPEGSVSTLKIQRTQQEDSAVYLCASRTGFGNTIYFGEGSWLTVV.